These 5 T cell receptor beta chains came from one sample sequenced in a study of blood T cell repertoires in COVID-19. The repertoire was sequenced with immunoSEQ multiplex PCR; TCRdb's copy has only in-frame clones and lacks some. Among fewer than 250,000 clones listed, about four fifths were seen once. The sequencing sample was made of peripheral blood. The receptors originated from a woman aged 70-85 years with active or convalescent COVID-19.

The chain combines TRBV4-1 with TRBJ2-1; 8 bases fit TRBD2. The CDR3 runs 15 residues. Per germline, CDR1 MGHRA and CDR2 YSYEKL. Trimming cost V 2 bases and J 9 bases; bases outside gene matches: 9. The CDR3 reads CASSQQAGAPIEQFF. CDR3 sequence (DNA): TGCGCCAGCAGCCAACAAGCGGGAGCCCCGATTGAGCAGTTCTTC.

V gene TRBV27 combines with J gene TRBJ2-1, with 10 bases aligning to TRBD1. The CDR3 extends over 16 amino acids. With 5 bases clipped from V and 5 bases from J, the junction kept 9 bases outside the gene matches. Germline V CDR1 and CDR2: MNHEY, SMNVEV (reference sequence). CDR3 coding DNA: TGTGCCAGCAGTCCCCGCCTAGGGACAGGGGACAATGAGCAGTTCTTC. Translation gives CASSPRLGTGDNEQFF.

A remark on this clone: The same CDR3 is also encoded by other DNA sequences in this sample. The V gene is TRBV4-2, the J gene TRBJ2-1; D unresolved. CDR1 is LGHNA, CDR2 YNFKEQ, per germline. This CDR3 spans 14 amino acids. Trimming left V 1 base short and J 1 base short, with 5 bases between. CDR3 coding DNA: TGTGCCAGCAGCCAAGGCGGATCCTACAATGAGCAGTTCTTC. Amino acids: CASSQGGSYNEQFF.

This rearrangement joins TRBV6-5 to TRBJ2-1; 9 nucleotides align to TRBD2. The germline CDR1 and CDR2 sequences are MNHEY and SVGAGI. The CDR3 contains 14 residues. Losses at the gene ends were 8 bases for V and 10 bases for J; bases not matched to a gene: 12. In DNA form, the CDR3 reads TGTGCCAGCCAAGTAGGCGGGGGGGGAAGGGAGCAGTTCTTC. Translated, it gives CASQVGGGGREQFF.

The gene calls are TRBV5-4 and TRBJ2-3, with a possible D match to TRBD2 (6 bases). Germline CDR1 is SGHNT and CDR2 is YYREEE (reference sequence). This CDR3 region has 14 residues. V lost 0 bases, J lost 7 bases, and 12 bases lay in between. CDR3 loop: CASSLDPGVNTQYF. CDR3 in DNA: TGTGCCAGCAGCTTGGATCCGGGGGTGAATACGCAGTATTTT.